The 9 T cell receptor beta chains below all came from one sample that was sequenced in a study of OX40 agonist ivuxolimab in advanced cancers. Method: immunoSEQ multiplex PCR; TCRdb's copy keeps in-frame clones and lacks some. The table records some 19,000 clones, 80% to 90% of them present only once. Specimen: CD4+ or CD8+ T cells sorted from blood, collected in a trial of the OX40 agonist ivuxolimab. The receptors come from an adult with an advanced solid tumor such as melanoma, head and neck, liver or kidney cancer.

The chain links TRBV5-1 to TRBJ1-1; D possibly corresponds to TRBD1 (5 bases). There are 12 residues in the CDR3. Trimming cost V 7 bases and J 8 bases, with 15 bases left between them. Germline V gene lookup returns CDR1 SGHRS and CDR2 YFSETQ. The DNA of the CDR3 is TGCGCCAGCGCAGGGACCCTGGAGGAAGCTTTCTTT. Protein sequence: CASAGTLEEAFF.

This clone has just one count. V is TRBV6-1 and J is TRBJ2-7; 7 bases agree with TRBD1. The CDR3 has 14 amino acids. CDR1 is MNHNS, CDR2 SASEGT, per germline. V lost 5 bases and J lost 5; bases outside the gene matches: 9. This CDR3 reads CASSLKGAIHEQYF. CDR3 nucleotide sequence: TGTGCCAGCAGTCTGAAGGGGGCTATCCACGAGCAGTACTTC.

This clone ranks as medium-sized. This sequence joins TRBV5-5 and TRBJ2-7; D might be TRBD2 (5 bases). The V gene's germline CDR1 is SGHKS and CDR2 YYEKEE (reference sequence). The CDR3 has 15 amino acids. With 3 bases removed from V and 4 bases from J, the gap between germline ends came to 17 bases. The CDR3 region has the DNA TGTGCCAGCAGCTCCAACAATGCCCCGGGGTACGAGCAGTACTTC. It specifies CASSSNNAPGYEQYF.

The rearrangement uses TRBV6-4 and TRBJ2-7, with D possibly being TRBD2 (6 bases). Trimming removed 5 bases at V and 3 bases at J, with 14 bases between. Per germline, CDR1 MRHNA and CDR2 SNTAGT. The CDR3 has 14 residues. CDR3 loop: CASSRWGLNYEQYF. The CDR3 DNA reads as TGTGCCAGCAGTCGCTGGGGACTTAACTACGAGCAGTACTTC.

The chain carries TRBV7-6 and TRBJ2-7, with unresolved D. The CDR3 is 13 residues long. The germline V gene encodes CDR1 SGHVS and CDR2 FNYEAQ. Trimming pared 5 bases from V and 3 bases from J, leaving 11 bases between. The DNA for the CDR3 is TGTGCCAGCAGCCTTGGGCACGGCTACGAGCAGTACTTC. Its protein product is CASSLGHGYEQYF.

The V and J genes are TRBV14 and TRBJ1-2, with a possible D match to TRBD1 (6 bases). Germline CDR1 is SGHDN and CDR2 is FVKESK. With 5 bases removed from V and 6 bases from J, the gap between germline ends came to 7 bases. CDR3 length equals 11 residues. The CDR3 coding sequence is TGTGCCAGCAGCGGGGGGCATGGCTACACCTTC. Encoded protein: CASSGGHGYTF.

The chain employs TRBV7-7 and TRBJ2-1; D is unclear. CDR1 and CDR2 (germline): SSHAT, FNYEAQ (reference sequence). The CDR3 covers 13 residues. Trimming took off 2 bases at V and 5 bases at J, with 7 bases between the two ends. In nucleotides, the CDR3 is TGTGCCAGCAGCTTATCGGCTCACAATGAGCAGTTCTTC. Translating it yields CASSLSAHNEQFF.

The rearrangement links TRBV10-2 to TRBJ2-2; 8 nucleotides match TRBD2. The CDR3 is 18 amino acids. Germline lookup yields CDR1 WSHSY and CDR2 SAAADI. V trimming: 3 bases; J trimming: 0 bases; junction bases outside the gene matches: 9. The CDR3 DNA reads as TGCGCCAGCAGTGAAAGTCTAGCGGGTTACGCGAACACCGGGGAGCTGTTTTTT. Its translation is CASSESLAGYANTGELFF.

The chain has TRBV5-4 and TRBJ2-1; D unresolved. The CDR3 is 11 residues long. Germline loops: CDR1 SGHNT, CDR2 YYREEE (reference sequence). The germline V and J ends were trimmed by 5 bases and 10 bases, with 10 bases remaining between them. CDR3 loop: CASSSTGEQFF. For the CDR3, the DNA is TGTGCCAGCAGTTCGACGGGCGAGCAGTTCTTC.